The 22 T cell receptor beta chains reported below all come from one sample, sequenced in a study of cytomegalovirus exposure and HLA in healthy donors. 60 Vbeta and 13 Jbeta primers were used in PCR. Sequencing was performed with immunoSEQ multiplex PCR; in TCRdb, only in-frame clones are kept and a portion is missing. The sample lists approximately 160,000 clones, about 68% occurring once. Sequencing was performed on PBMCs. Every receptor here comes from a man younger than 35 in good health and CMV-seronegative.

The V call is TRBV4-3, the J call TRBJ2-7, with 13 bases aligning to TRBD2. J gave up 0 bases and V 4 bases, and 6 bases lay outside the gene matches. Germline V CDR1 and CDR2: LGHNA, YSLEER. The length of the CDR3 is 17 residues. CDR3 coding DNA: TGCGCCAGCAGCCTGGGACTAGCGGGATCTAGCTCCTACGAGCAGTACTTC. Amino acid sequence: CASSLGLAGSSSYEQYF.

The J gene is TRBJ2-3, the V gene TRBV7-2; tentatively, D is TRBD2 (5 bases). Germline CDR1 SGHTA, CDR2 FQGNSA. The CDR3 runs 13 residues. V was clipped by 3 bases and J by 6 bases, with 10 bases between them. The CDR3 is CASSFGVTDTQYF. In DNA form, the CDR3 reads TGTGCCAGCAGCTTCGGGGTTACCGATACGCAGTATTTT.

As for this clone: The same CDR3 is also encoded by other DNA sequences in this sample. This chain links TRBV11-3 with TRBJ2-1, with 10 bases aligning to TRBD2. This CDR3 has 16 residues. Trimming cost V 1 base and J 7 bases; bases outside gene matches: 7. Germline values: CDR1 SGHNT, CDR2 YENEEA. The CDR3 sequence is CASSLGASGSTNEQFF. The CDR3, as DNA: TGTGCCAGCAGCTTAGGGGCTAGCGGGAGTACTAATGAGCAGTTCTTC.

The chain is built from TRBV2 and TRBJ1-5, with D tentatively TRBD1 (6 bases). CDR3 length: 14 residues. Per germline, CDR1 SNHLY and CDR2 FYNNEI. Trimming cost V 4 bases and J 1 base, with 8 bases left between them. The CDR3 DNA follows: TGTGCCAGCAGTGTTCAGGGGAGCAATCAGCCCCAGCATTTT. Protein product: CASSVQGSNQPQHF.

A word on this clone: One end of the junction does not line up with germline, which may come from a read error. The identical CDR3 is also encoded by other nucleotide sequences in the sample. V gene TRBV7-9 combines with J gene TRBJ2-7; D is possibly TRBD2 (6 bases). The CDR3 spans 14 residues. Germline V gene sequence: CDR1 SEHNR, CDR2 FQNEAQ (reference sequence). The CDR3: CASSGSGNSYEQYF. DNA of the CDR3: TGCGCCAGCAGCGGTAGCGGAAACTCCTACGAGCAGTACTTC.

The chain joins TRBV25-1 to TRBJ1-2; TRBD1 is a possible D gene (6 bases). The length of the CDR3 is 16 residues. V lost 0 bases, J lost 5 bases, and 16 bases lay in between. From germline, CDR1 is MGHDK and CDR2 SYGVNS. The DNA for the CDR3 is TGTGCCAGCAGTGAATATTGGACAGAAACCGATTATGGCTACACCTTC. It translates to CASSEYWTETDYGYTF.

This chain uses TRBV7-9 with TRBJ2-7, with TRBD1 identical over 8 bases. The V gene's germline CDR1 is SEHNR and CDR2 FQNEAQ (reference sequence). Losses at the gene ends were 5 bases for V and 2 bases for J; bases not matched to a gene: 14. The CDR3 loop spans 17 amino acids. The CDR3 spells CASSGGQGAYSPYEQYF. In DNA, the CDR3 is TGTGCCAGCAGCGGAGGACAGGGCGCTTATAGTCCCTACGAGCAGTACTTC.

A note on this clone: Germline and junction disagree at one end, which may indicate a read error. The V and J genes are TRBV27 and TRBJ2-7; the match to TRBD2 covers 10 bases. This CDR3 is 14 amino acids long. CDR1 is MNHEY, CDR2 SMNVEV, per germline (reference sequence). The CDR3 sequence is CASRSSSGRPQNQF. The CDR3 DNA is TGTGCCAGCCGTTCCAGTAGCGGGAGGCCCCAGAATCAGTTC.

This clone was observed once. CDR3: CASSLDGEGINYNEQFF. CDR3 nucleotide sequence: TGTGCCAGCAGCTTAGATGGGGAGGGGATAAACTACAATGAGCAGTTCTTC. The chain uses TRBV7-2 and TRBJ2-1, with 7 bases aligning to TRBD2. This CDR3 spans 17 amino acids. Trimming cost V 1 base and J 3 bases; bases outside gene matches: 9. The germline V gene has CDR1 SGHTA and CDR2 FQGNSA.

V and J are TRBV2 and TRBJ2-2; the match to TRBD2 covers 10 bases. Germline loops: CDR1 SNHLY, CDR2 FYNNEI. The trim removed 6 bases at V and 5 bases at J, leaving 6 bases unmatched. The CDR3 spans 15 residues. The DNA of the CDR3 is TGTGCCAGCAGACGAAGCGGGAGGGATACCGGGGAGCTGTTTTTT. Translated: CASRRSGRDTGELFF.

In its sample, this clone was seen a few times. This same CDR3 is encoded by further DNA sequences in the sample. This sequence joins TRBV7-9 and TRBJ2-1; 13 bases are shared with TRBD2. After removal of 4 bases from V and 6 bases from J, the junction contained 6 bases not matched to a gene. The CDR3 contains 16 residues. Germline V gives CDR1 SEHNR, CDR2 FQNEAQ (reference sequence). The CDR3 reads CASSSSGLAGVNEQFF. CDR3 nucleotide sequence: TGTGCCAGCAGCTCCTCTGGACTAGCGGGAGTCAATGAGCAGTTCTTC.

V gene TRBV7-2 combines with J gene TRBJ1-1; 7 bases are a match to TRBD1. The trim removed 7 bases at V and 1 base at J, leaving 6 bases unmatched. The CDR3 runs to 14 residues. The germline V gene has CDR1 SGHTA and CDR2 FQGNSA. CDR3 nucleotides: TGTGCCAGCATCCAGGGGGGCTCGAACACTGAAGCTTTCTTT. Translating gives CASIQGGSNTEAFF.

On this clone: At one end, the junction sequence differs from germline, possibly due to a read error. The V and J genes are TRBV7-9 and TRBJ2-1; 7 bases fit TRBD2. Germline CDR1 is SEHNR and CDR2 is FQNEAQ (reference sequence). There are 17 residues in the CDR3. The CDR3 nucleotides read TGTTCCAGCAGCCTCCGGACTGGGGAGCGGGGCTACAATGAGCAGTTCTTC. Translation gives CSSSLRTGERGYNEQFF.

The CDR3 protein is CASSQGPAASPYNEQFF. CDR3 DNA sequence: TGCGCCAGCAGCCAAGGGCCGGCGGCAAGTCCCTACAATGAGCAGTTCTTC. The chain carries TRBV4-1 and TRBJ2-1; no clear D gene. With 1 base removed from V and 2 bases from J, the gap between germline ends came to 15 bases. The CDR3 covers 17 residues. Germline V lookup: CDR1 MGHRA, CDR2 YSYEKL.

This chain joins TRBV6-6 and TRBJ2-1; 9 bases map to TRBD2. The germline gives CDR1 MNHNY, CDR2 SVGAGI (reference sequence). V lost 7 bases, J lost 7 bases, and 14 bases stayed unmatched. The CDR3 contains 16 residues. The CDR3 region is CASNYLAGRRRNEQFF. Here the CDR3 DNA reads TGTGCCAGCAACTACCTAGCGGGAAGAAGACGTAATGAGCAGTTCTTC.

V usage is TRBV10-1 and J usage is TRBJ2-5; D may be TRBD1 (6 bases). The germline V and J ends were trimmed by 2 bases and 4 bases, with 17 bases remaining between them. This CDR3 is 16 amino acids long. The germline gives CDR1 WNHNN, CDR2 SYGVQD (reference sequence). The CDR3 DNA is TGCGCCAGCAGTGAGATCCAAGGGGGAGTGGGAGAGACCCAGTACTTC. Protein sequence: CASSEIQGGVGETQYF.

This chain links TRBV7-6 with TRBJ2-5; 8 bases map to TRBD1. With V trimmed by 1 base and J by 3 bases, 7 bases remained unmatched. This CDR3 comprises 16 residues. Germline CDR1 reads SGHVS; CDR2 reads FNYEAQ. CDR3 region: CASSLGGRTGKETQYF. CDR3 coding DNA: TGTGCCAGCAGCTTAGGAGGGAGGACAGGGAAAGAGACCCAGTACTTC.

The chain combines TRBV10-3 with TRBJ2-5; 9 bases map to TRBD1. In germline, CDR1 is ENHRY, CDR2 SYGVKD. There are 16 residues in the CDR3. V gave up 3 bases and J gave up 1 base; unmatched junction bases: 6. CDR3 sequence: CAISEGQGSIQETQYF. The CDR3 region has the DNA TGTGCCATCAGTGAAGGACAGGGGTCCATCCAAGAGACCCAGTACTTC.

V and J are TRBV4-1 and TRBJ2-7; possibly TRBD1 for D (7 bases). This CDR3 is 13 amino acids long. With 0 bases removed from V and 6 bases from J, the gap between germline ends came to 9 bases. Germline CDR1 MGHRA, CDR2 YSYEKL. This chain's CDR3 is CASSQDQGGEQYF. CDR3 DNA: TGCGCCAGCAGCCAAGATCAGGGGGGCGAGCAGTACTTC.

Notes on this clone: In the same sample, other DNA sequences code for this CDR3. The V call is TRBV7-2, the J call TRBJ2-7; the match to TRBD2 covers 14 bases. Germline trimming cut 1 base from V and 6 bases from J; bases unmatched to any gene: 2. CDR3 length: 15 amino acids. In germline, CDR1 is SGHTA, CDR2 FQGNSA. The CDR3 nucleotides read TGTGCCAGCAGCTTAGTGGGACTAGCGGGAGCCGAGCAGTACTTC. Its translation: CASSLVGLAGAEQYF.

This clone was seen only a few times. This CDR3 reads CASSYRLAGGNEQFF. The CDR3 DNA reads as TGTGCCAGCAGTTACCGGCTAGCGGGAGGCAATGAGCAGTTCTTC. The V gene is TRBV6-5, the J gene TRBJ2-1; 11 bases are a match to TRBD2. In germline, CDR1 is MNHEY, CDR2 SVGAGI. Trimming cost V 2 bases and J 6 bases; bases outside gene matches: 3. The CDR3 consists of 15 residues.

The chain carries TRBV6-6 and TRBJ2-7; 11 bases agree with TRBD2. CDR1 and CDR2 (germline): MNHNY, SVGAGI (reference sequence). Trimming removed 6 bases from V and 2 bases from J; junction bases left unmatched: 6. This CDR3 is 15 amino acids long. The CDR3 DNA sequence: TGTGCCAGCAGCGGCGAGGGACTAGCGGCCTACGAGCAGTACTTC. This encodes CASSGEGLAAYEQYF.